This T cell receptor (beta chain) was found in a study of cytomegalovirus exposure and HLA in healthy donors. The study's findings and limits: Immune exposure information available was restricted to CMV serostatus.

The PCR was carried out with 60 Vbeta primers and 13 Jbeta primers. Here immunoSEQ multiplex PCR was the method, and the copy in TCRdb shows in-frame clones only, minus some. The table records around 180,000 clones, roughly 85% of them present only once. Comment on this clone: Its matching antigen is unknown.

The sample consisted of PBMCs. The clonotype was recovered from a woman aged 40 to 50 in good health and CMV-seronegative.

CDR3 protein: CASSLKQGAFGYTF. CDR3 nucleotide sequence: TGTGCCAGCAGCTTAAAACAGGGGGCTTTTGGCTACACCTTC. The chain couples TRBV11-3 to TRBJ1-2, with 9 bases lining up with TRBD1. Germline-derived CDR1 and CDR2 are SGHNT and YENEEA. The length of the CDR3 is 14 residues. The V and J ends lost 2 bases and 7 bases, in that order; junction bases with no gene match: 5.